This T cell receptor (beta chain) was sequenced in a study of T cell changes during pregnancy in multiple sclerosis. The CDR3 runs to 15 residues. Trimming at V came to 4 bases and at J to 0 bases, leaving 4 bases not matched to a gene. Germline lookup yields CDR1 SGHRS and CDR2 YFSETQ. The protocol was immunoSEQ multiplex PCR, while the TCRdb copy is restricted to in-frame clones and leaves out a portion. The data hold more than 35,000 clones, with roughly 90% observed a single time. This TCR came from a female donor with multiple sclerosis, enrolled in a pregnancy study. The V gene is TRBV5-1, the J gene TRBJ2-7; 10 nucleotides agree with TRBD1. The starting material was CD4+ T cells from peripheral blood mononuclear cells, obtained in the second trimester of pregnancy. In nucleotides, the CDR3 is TGCGCCAGCAGCCTGACAGGGGGCCTCTCCTACGAGCAGTACTTC. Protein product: CASSLTGGLSYEQYF.